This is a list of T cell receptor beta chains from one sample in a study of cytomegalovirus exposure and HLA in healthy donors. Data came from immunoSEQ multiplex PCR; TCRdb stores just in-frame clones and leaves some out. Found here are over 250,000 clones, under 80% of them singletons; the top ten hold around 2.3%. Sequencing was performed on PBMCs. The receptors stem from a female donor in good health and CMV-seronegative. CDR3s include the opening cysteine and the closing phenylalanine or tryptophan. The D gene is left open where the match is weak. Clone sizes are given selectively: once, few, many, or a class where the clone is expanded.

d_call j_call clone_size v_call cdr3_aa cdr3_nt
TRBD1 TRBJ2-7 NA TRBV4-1 CASSPQGVKEQYF TGCGCCAGCAGCCCCCAGGGGGTAAAGGAGCAGTACTTC
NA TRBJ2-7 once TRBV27 CASSLLGPEGGYEQYF TGTGCCAGCAGTTTATTGGGTCCTGAAGGGGGTTACGAGCAGTACTTC
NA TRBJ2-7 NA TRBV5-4 CASSLRDSPSWEQYF TGTGCCAGCAGCTTGAGGGACTCCCCATCGTGGGAGCAGTACTTC
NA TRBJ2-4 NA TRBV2 CASSEGIGVVVQYF TGTGCCAGCAGTGAAGGAATAGGGGTGGTCGTTCAGTACTTC
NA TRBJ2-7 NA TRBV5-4 CASRPTSLDEQYF TGTGCCAGCAGGCCTACTAGTTTGGACGAGCAGTACTTC
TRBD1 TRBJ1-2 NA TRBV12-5 CASDLGQGRGYTF TGTGCTAGTGACCTCGGACAGGGTAGAGGCTACACCTTC
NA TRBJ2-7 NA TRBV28 CASRRAGSSYEQYF TGTGCCAGCAGGAGAGCGGGTTCCTCCTACGAGCAGTACTTC
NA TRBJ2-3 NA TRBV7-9 CASSIPQGSGTDTQYF TGTGCCAGCAGCATTCCCCAGGGTTCCGGCACAGATACGCAGTATTTT
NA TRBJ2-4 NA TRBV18 CASSPRREGNIQYF TGTGCCAGCTCACCACGGCGGGAAGGAAACATTCAGTACTTC
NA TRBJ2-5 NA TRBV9 CASSISGGRVGETQYF TGTGCCAGCAGCATCTCCGGGGGGCGGGTAGGGGAGACCCAGTACTTC
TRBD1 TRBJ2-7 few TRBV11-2 CASSLRGTGGGVSYEQYF TGTGCCAGCAGCTTAAGGGGGACAGGGGGAGGTGTGTCCTACGAGCAGTACTTC
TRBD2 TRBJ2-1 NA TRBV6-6 CASSYAGTSSYNEQFF TGTGCCAGCAGTTACGCCGGGACTAGCTCCTACAATGAGCAGTTCTTC
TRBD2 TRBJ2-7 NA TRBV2 CASSLRTSRPSESYEQYF TGTGCCAGCAGCCTCCGGACTAGCAGGCCCTCTGAGAGTTACGAGCAGTACTTC
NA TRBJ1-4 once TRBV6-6 CASSYPEGPRAEKLFF TGTGCCAGCAGTTACCCGGAGGGACCGCGAGCCGAAAAACTGTTTTTT
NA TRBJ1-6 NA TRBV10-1 CASSESRQANSPLHF TGCGCCAGCAGTGAGTCCCGACAGGCGAATTCACCCCTCCACTTT
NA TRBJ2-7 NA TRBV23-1 CASSQSSLVYIYEQYF TGCGCCAGCAGTCAATCCTCACTAGTCTACATCTACGAGCAGTACTTC
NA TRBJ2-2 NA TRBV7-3 CASSLRGLGELFF TGTGCCAGCAGCTTAAGGGGACTTGGGGAGCTGTTTTTT
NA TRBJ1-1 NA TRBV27 CASSSTHGGNTEAFF TGTGCCAGCAGTTCCACCCACGGGGGGAACACTGAAGCTTTCTTT
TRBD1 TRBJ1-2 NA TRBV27 CASRGQGSYGYTF TGTGCCAGCAGGGGACAGGGATCTTATGGCTACACCTTC
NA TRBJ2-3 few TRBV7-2 CASSLRGGITDTQYF TGTGCCAGCAGCCTCCGGGGCGGGATCACAGATACGCAGTATTTT
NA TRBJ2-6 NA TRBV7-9 CASSLEDTFYLLTF TGTGCCAGCAGCTTAGAGGACACCTTTTATCTCCTGACTTTC
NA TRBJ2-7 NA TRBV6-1 CASSESGSESEQYF TGTGCCAGCAGCGAATCAGGTAGTGAAAGCGAGCAGTACTTC
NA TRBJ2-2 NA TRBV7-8 CASSNRLGALAGELFF TGTGCCAGCAGCAACCGACTAGGAGCCCTGGCCGGGGAGCTGTTTTTT
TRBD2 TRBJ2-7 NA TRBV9 CASSVEGLGNDEQYF TGTGCCAGCAGCGTAGAGGGACTAGGAAATGACGAGCAGTACTTC
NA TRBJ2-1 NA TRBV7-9 CASSSLRQDNEQFF TGTGCCAGCAGCTCCCTCCGACAGGACAATGAGCAGTTCTTC
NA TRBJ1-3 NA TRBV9 CASSVAWGSRNTIYF TGTGCCAGCAGCGTAGCATGGGGCTCTAGGAACACCATATATTTT
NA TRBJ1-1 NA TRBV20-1 CSASGGTEAFF TGCAGTGCTAGCGGGGGCACTGAAGCTTTCTTT
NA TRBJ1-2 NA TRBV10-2 CASSRGRGGDGYTF TGCGCCAGCAGTCGTGGAAGGGGGGGTGACGGCTACACCTTC
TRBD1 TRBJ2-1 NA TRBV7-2 CASSFRQGLRDEQFF TGTGCCAGCAGCTTCCGACAGGGGCTAAGGGATGAGCAGTTCTTC
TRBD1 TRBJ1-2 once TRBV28 CASSLGQGNYGYTF TGTGCCAGCAGTTTGGGACAGGGGAACTATGGCTACACCTTC
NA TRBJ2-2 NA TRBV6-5 CASSLFKNTGELFF TGTGCCAGCAGCCTCTTTAAGAACACCGGGGAGCTGTTTTTT
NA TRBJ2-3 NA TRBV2 CASSEQGTLTTDTQYF TGTGCCAGCAGTGAACAGGGAACCTTAACGACAGATACGCAGTATTTT
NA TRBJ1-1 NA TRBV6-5 CASSYGGGLNTEAFF TGTGCCAGCAGTTACGGGGGGGGACTGAACACTGAAGCTTTCTTT
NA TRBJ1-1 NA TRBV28 CASSFGGAVNTEAFF TGTGCCAGCAGTTTCGGGGGGGCTGTAAACACTGAAGCTTTCTTT
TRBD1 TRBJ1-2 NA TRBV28 CASSSQGGYGYTF TGTGCCAGCAGTTCCCAGGGGGGCTATGGCTACACCTTC